This T cell receptor beta chain originates from a study of blood T cells in healthy people across ages. Study results and caveats: Diversity estimated from one million T cells was considered an underestimate. A strong correlation was found between TCR beta diversity and the percentage of naive T cells.

This clonotype was found a few times. What it binds is unknown. Combining a sample-barcoded 5' primer with a J-beta primer mix, a second PCR ran for 7 to 11 cycles. TCRdb reprocessed the 5' RACE reads via MiXCR and lists one record per CDR3 protein. The table shows roughly 800,000 distinct CDR3 sequences, with roughly 60% occurring only once. This sequence was found in a man aged 25-40 years in good health. The sequenced material came from blood.

The DNA for the CDR3 is TGTGCCAGCAGTAGTTCGGAGGGTAATCAGCCCCAGCATTTT. It encodes CASSSSEGNQPQHF. V usage is TRBV3-1 and J usage is TRBJ1-5, with D hard to call. The CDR3 runs to 14 residues. The germline V gene has CDR1 LGHDT and CDR2 YNNKEL (reference sequence). Trimming took 6 bases from V and 4 from J, leaving 13 bases between them.